What follows are 13 T cell receptor beta chains derived from one specimen sequenced in a study of T cells in localized non-small cell lung cancer. Sequencing used immunoSEQ multiplex PCR; TCRdb keeps in-frame clones, though not all of them. The sample consists of tens of thousands of clones, more than 85% of them appearing once. The sample was peripheral blood mononuclear cells, taken before any cancer treatment. All receptors derive from a female donor older than 55 with stage II lung adenocarcinoma.

The genes are TRBV2 and TRBJ1-3; no clear D gene. V was pared by 4 bases and J by 0 bases, with 4 bases between. The germline V gene has CDR1 SNHLY and CDR2 FYNNEI. The CDR3 spans 13 residues. The CDR3 is CASSVSSGNTIYF. In nucleotides, the CDR3 is TGTGCCAGCAGTGTAAGCTCTGGAAACACCATATATTTT.

J is TRBJ1-2 and V is TRBV2, with 10 bases aligning to TRBD1. J was trimmed by 4 bases and V by 4 bases; bases with no gene match: 6. The CDR3 has 15 amino acids. Germline V gives CDR1 SNHLY, CDR2 FYNNEI. CDR3 residues: CASSAGTGALYGYTF. In DNA form, the CDR3 reads TGTGCCAGCAGTGCCGGGACAGGGGCCCTCTATGGCTACACCTTC. Filled out from reference TRBV2 and TRBJ1-2, the complete variable domain reads EPEVTQTPSHQVTQMGQEVILRCVPISNHLYFYWYRQILGQKVEFLVSFYNNEISEKSEIFDDQFSVERPDGSNFTLKIRSTKLEDSAMYFCASSAGTGALYGYTFGSGTRLTVV.

The V gene is TRBV6-5, the J gene TRBJ1-5; no reliable D call. Germline CDR1 MNHEY, CDR2 SVGAGI. The CDR3 is 9 amino acids. Trimming took 8 bases from V and 7 from J, leaving 3 bases between them. The CDR3 DNA is TGTGCCAGCGGGCAGCCCCAGCATTTT. This translates into CASGQPQHF.

The sample holds one count of this clone. The chain is built from TRBV7-2 and TRBJ2-7, with D possibly matching TRBD2 (5 bases). From germline, CDR1 is SGHTA and CDR2 FQGNSA. There are 14 residues in the CDR3. Trimming took 1 base from V and 0 from J, leaving 7 bases between them. For the CDR3, the DNA is TGTGCCAGCAGCTTAGACGGGGACTCCTACGAGCAGTACTTC. This encodes CASSLDGDSYEQYF. The complete variable domain, with remaining parts taken from reference TRBV7-2 and TRBJ2-7, reads GAGVSQSPSNKVTEKGKDVELRCDPISGHTALYWYRQSLGQGLEFLIYFQGNSAPDKSGLPSDRFSAERTGGSVSTLTIQRTQQEDSAVYLCASSLDGDSYEQYFGPGTRLTVT.

The chain couples TRBV19 to TRBJ2-7, with D possibly being TRBD1 (6 bases). This CDR3 region has 15 residues. Between the trimmed V and J ends, which lost 10 bases and 2 bases, there was a span of 21 bases. Germline values: CDR1 LNHDA, CDR2 SQIVND (reference sequence). The CDR3 region has the DNA TGTGCCACCTCCCCAGGGGCAGGGCTGCCCTACGAGCAGTACTTC. Protein sequence: CATSPGAGLPYEQYF.

The V and J genes are TRBV7-2 and TRBJ2-7; TRBD2 matches at 15 bases. The CDR3 runs to 18 residues. Germline CDR1 reads SGHTA; CDR2 reads FQGNSA. V was pared by 5 bases and J by 5 bases, with 13 bases of the junction left unmatched. CDR3 loop: CASSLGLAGGPGLNEQYF. DNA for the CDR3: TGTGCCAGCAGCCTCGGACTAGCGGGAGGGCCAGGTCTCAACGAGCAGTACTTC.

This clone was recorded only once. J is TRBJ2-5 and V is TRBV5-1; 9 bases match TRBD2. Trimming removed 0 bases from V and 4 bases from J; junction bases left unmatched: 4. This CDR3 has 15 residues. Germline V gives CDR1 SGHRS, CDR2 YFSETQ. The CDR3 DNA reads as TGCGCCAGCAGCTTGGTAGCGGGAGTTATAGAGACCCAGTACTTC. The encoded protein is CASSLVAGVIETQYF.

This rearrangement joins TRBV7-2 to TRBJ2-5, with D perhaps assigned TRBD1 or TRBD2 (6 bases each). Looked up from germline, CDR1 is SGHTA and CDR2 is FQGNSA. V was pared by 5 bases and J by 5 bases, with 18 bases between. CDR3 length: 15 residues. In DNA form, the CDR3 reads TGTGCCAGCAGCCCCAGTTCCGGGGGCTTGGAGACCCAGTACTTC. This gives the protein CASSPSSGGLETQYF.

The chain uses TRBV27 and TRBJ2-3; 14 bases are shared with TRBD2. Germline-derived CDR1 and CDR2 are MNHEY and SMNVEV (reference sequence). The CDR3 covers 15 residues. V was clipped by 9 bases and J by 6 bases; unmatched bases: 8. CDR3 DNA sequence: TGTGCCAGTTCAAAGGGACTAGCGGGAGCGGATACGCAGTATTTT. Translating it yields CASSKGLAGADTQYF.

This sequence joins TRBV18 and TRBJ2-7, with D perhaps TRBD1 (5 bases). The germline V and J ends were trimmed by 2 bases and 2 bases, with 10 bases remaining between them. The CDR3 consists of 14 residues. CDR1 is KGHSH, CDR2 LQKENI, per germline. The CDR3 here is CASSPRAGTYEQYF. DNA of the CDR3: TGTGCCAGCTCACCAAGGGCAGGGACCTACGAGCAGTACTTC.

This chain links TRBV11-2 with TRBJ1-2, with D perhaps TRBD1 (6 bases). The CDR3 is 12 residues long. V was shortened by 5 bases and J by 7 bases, with 11 bases between the two germline ends. CDR1 is SGHAT, CDR2 FQNNGV, per germline. CDR3: CASSPSGVGYTF. CDR3 nucleotide sequence: TGTGCCAGCAGCCCTTCAGGGGTTGGCTACACCTTC.

The V gene is TRBV25-1, the J gene TRBJ1-2, with 10 bases identical to TRBD1. The CDR3 totals 17 residues. Looked up from germline, CDR1 is MGHDK and CDR2 is SYGVNS. The V and J ends lost 2 bases and 0 bases, in that order; junction bases with no gene match: 6. CDR3: CASSEGLGQGANYGYTF. The CDR3 bases are TGTGCCAGCAGTGAAGGTCTCGGACAGGGGGCTAACTATGGCTACACCTTC.

The V gene is TRBV11-2, the J gene TRBJ1-1; TRBD1 matches 8 bases. The CDR3 loop spans 14 amino acids. The junction had 5 bases not matched to a gene; V was cut back by 5 bases and J by 3 bases. CDR1 and CDR2 from the germline V gene are SGHAT and FQNNGV. Here the CDR3 reads CASSLGQGYTEAFF. In nucleotides, the CDR3 is TGTGCCAGCAGCCTCGGACAGGGCTACACTGAAGCTTTCTTT.